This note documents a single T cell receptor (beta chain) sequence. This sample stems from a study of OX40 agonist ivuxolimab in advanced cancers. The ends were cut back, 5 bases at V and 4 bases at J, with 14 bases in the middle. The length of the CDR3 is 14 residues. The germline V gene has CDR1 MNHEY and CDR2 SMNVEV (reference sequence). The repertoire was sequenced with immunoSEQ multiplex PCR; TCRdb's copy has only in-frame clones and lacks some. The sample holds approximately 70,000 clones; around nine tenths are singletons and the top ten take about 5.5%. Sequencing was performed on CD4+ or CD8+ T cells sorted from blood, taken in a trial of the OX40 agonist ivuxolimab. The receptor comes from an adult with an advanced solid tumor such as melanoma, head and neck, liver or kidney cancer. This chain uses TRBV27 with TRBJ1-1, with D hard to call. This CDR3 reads CASSLHSPGTEAFF. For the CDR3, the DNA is TGTGCCAGCAGTCTACACTCTCCGGGCACTGAAGCTTTCTTT.